What follows are 15 T cell receptor beta chains derived from one specimen sequenced in a study of cytomegalovirus exposure and HLA in healthy donors. Assay: immunoSEQ multiplex PCR; the TCRdb copy retains only in-frame clones and omits some. Counted here are about 130,000 clones, nearly 90% occurring once; the ten biggest clones make up 9%. The sample consisted of PBMCs. The receptors come from a woman aged 18-29 years in good health and CMV-seropositive.

This clone turned up a few times. This chain connects TRBV7-2 to TRBJ2-7, with TRBD2 matching 10 bases. CDR1 and CDR2 from the germline V gene are SGHTA and FQGNSA. The CDR3 runs 16 residues. J was trimmed by 1 base and V by 4 bases; bases with no gene match: 7. CDR3 amino acids: CASSSLAGGQSYEQYF. CDR3 nucleotide sequence: TGTGCCAGCAGCTCATTAGCGGGGGGCCAGTCCTACGAGCAGTACTTC.

The CDR3 sequence: CAWNRPGTIGRSNNSPLHF. In nucleotides, the CDR3 is TGTGCCTGGAATCGACCCGGGACAATCGGGCGGTCGAATAATTCACCCCTCCACTTT. The chain recombines TRBV30 with TRBJ1-6; D perhaps matches TRBD1 (6 bases). Trimming shortened V by 4 bases and J by 5 bases, and 27 bases separated the two germline ends. This CDR3 contains 19 residues. CDR1 and CDR2 (germline): GTSNPN, SVGIG (reference sequence).

The chain is built from TRBV23-1 and TRBJ1-2; D ambiguous. TRBV23-1 is noted as an ORF with a role that remains uncertain. Trimming took 0 bases from V and 8 from J, leaving 16 bases between them. This CDR3 spans 15 amino acids. The DNA for the CDR3 is TGCGCCAGCAGTCAATCGCTTATAAGAGGGATGGGCTACACCTTC. This translates into CASSQSLIRGMGYTF.

The J gene is TRBJ2-3, the V gene TRBV20-1, with D possibly matching TRBD2 (6 bases). V lost 0 bases and J lost 10, with 8 bases in between. Germline V lookup: CDR1 DFQATT, CDR2 SNEGSKA (reference sequence). The CDR3 spans 11 residues. In DNA form, the CDR3 reads TGCAGTGCTAGAGATTCGGGGGCGCAGTATTTT. Translating it yields CSARDSGAQYF.

The gene calls are TRBV5-1 and TRBJ1-2; TRBD1 agrees at 7 bases. The V gene's germline CDR1 is SGHRS and CDR2 YFSETQ. The CDR3 consists of 14 residues. V lost 4 bases and J lost 4; bases outside the gene matches: 7. CDR3 nucleotide sequence: TGCGCCAGCAGCGCCGAACAGGGGCCCTATGGCTACACCTTC. This encodes CASSAEQGPYGYTF. Using reference TRBV5-1 and TRBJ1-2 for the parts outside the CDR3, the full variable domain is KAGVTQTPRYLIKTRGQQVTLSCSPISGHRSVSWYQQTPGQGLQFLFEYFSETQRNKGNFPGRFSGRQFSNSRSEMNVSTLELGDSALYLCASSAEQGPYGYTFGSGTRLTVV.

The chain has TRBV6-1 and TRBJ2-3; 10 positions match TRBD1. The germline V gene encodes CDR1 MNHNS and CDR2 SASEGT. J gave up 4 bases and V 3 bases, and 4 bases lay outside the gene matches. The CDR3 sequence is 15 residues long. As DNA, the CDR3 is TGTGCCAGCAGTGATGACAGGGGGCCAGCAGATACGCAGTATTTT. As protein: CASSDDRGPADTQYF.

As for this clone: This sample also contains other DNA sequences that code for the same CDR3. This sequence joins TRBV27 and TRBJ1-2; 8 nucleotides align to TRBD1. The CDR3 spans 14 residues. V shed 2 bases, J shed 4 bases, and the junction held 3 bases outside the gene matches. Per germline, CDR1 MNHEY and CDR2 SMNVEV (reference sequence). The CDR3 here is CASSLRDRGYGYTF. The CDR3 DNA follows: TGTGCCAGCAGTTTACGCGACAGGGGCTATGGCTACACCTTC.

The chain combines TRBV9 with TRBJ2-3; no clear D gene. The V and J ends lost 8 bases and 1 base respectively, with 11 bases between them. Germline V gives CDR1 SGDLS, CDR2 YYNGEE. The CDR3 totals 13 residues. The CDR3 DNA is TGTGCCAGTCGCGGAAGCGGCACAGATACGCAGTATTTT. Translation: CASRGSGTDTQYF.

This chain uses TRBV10-1 with TRBJ1-5; 8 positions agree with TRBD1. Germline loops: CDR1 WNHNN, CDR2 SYGVQD (reference sequence). With V trimmed by 8 bases and J by 1 base, 22 bases remained unmatched. This CDR3 region has 20 residues. The CDR3 reads CASPQPPGQAQECSNQPQHF. DNA for the CDR3: TGCGCCAGCCCACAGCCTCCGGGACAGGCTCAGGAGTGCAGCAATCAGCCCCAGCATTTT.

The V call is TRBV7-9, the J call TRBJ2-5; maybe TRBD1 (6 bases). Trimming took 2 bases from V and 0 from J, leaving 7 bases between them. The CDR3 totals 14 residues. Germline lookup yields CDR1 SEHNR and CDR2 FQNEAQ (reference sequence). DNA for the CDR3: TGTGCCAGCAGCTTATGGGACAACCAAGAGACCCAGTACTTC. Its protein is CASSLWDNQETQYF. Complete variable domain (other parts from reference TRBV7-9 and TRBJ2-5): DTGVSQNPRHKITKRGQNVTFRCDPISEHNRLYWYRQTLGQGPEFLTYFQNEAQLEKSRLLSDRFSAERPKGSFSTLEIQRTEQGDSAMYLCASSLWDNQETQYFGPGTRLLVL.

This clone appeared once. V and J are TRBV7-9 and TRBJ1-1; D uncertain. V was cut by 1 base and J by 5 bases, with 14 bases left in between. The germline CDR1 and CDR2 sequences are SEHNR and FQNEAQ (reference sequence). The CDR3 sequence is 15 residues long. The DNA for the CDR3 is TGTGCCAGCAGCTTAGACGGTTCCGCGGGTACTGAAGCTTTCTTT. It is translated as CASSLDGSAGTEAFF. Looking up the rest from reference TRBV7-9 and TRBJ1-1 gives the full variable domain: DTGVSQNPRHKITKRGQNVTFRCDPISEHNRLYWYRQTLGQGPEFLTYFQNEAQLEKSRLLSDRFSAERPKGSFSTLEIQRTEQGDSAMYLCASSLDGSAGTEAFFGQGTRLTVV.

V is TRBV11-2 and J is TRBJ1-2, with 7 bases fitting TRBD1. Germline CDR1 and CDR2: SGHAT and FQNNGV. With V trimmed by 3 bases and J by 7 bases, 8 bases remained unmatched. This CDR3 is built from 14 residues. The CDR3 loop reads CASSFPRTGVGYTF. CDR3 bases: TGTGCCAGCAGCTTCCCCCGGACAGGAGTTGGCTACACCTTC.

The V and J genes are TRBV6-5 and TRBJ1-1, with 7 bases that match TRBD1. V shed 0 bases and J 7 bases; nucleotides not matched to a gene: 5. Germline CDR1 MNHEY, CDR2 SVGAGI. This CDR3 region has 14 residues. The CDR3 DNA reads TGTGCCAGCAGTTACTCGAGGGACAGAGTTGAAGCTTTCTTT. This translates into CASSYSRDRVEAFF.

The chain has TRBV28 and TRBJ1-3; D is perhaps TRBD1 (5 bases). Germline CDR1 reads MDHEN; CDR2 reads SYDVKM. The CDR3 has 13 residues. Trimming removed 4 bases from V and 9 bases from J, with 13 bases in between. For the CDR3, the DNA is TGTGCCAGCAGTTCAGGGAAGAAGGCCACCATATATTTT. Translation gives CASSSGKKATIYF.

The V gene is TRBV9, the J gene TRBJ2-2, with 8 nucleotides matching TRBD1. Germline trimming cut 0 bases from V and 5 bases from J; bases unmatched to any gene: 3. This CDR3 contains 15 residues. The V gene's germline CDR1 is SGDLS and CDR2 YYNGEE. The CDR3 spells CASSVVGTGTGELFF. CDR3 nucleotide sequence: TGTGCCAGCAGCGTAGTAGGGACAGGTACCGGGGAGCTGTTTTTT.